A single sample gave rise to the 15 T cell receptor beta chains below, sequenced in a study of Tregs in tolerant kidney transplant recipients. Only in-frame clones appear in the TCRdb table, and some are missing; sequencing was by immunoSEQ multiplex PCR. The data show approximately 81,000 clones, 90% to 95% seen once. Mixed chimerism was transient after nonmyeloablative marrow transplants from related graft donors. The sequences come from CD4+ T cells from blood (PBMCs), collected 24 months after the transplant. Receptors originate from a human patient who received a combined kidney and bone marrow transplant. Some T cells may be the graft donor's.

This clone was found once. The chain joins TRBV7-6 to TRBJ2-5, with unresolved D. The germline V gene encodes CDR1 SGHVS and CDR2 FNYEAQ. Trimming removed 3 bases from V and 5 bases from J, with 13 bases in between. This CDR3 comprises 14 residues. DNA for the CDR3: TGTGCCAGCAGCTTGAGTATCGGTGTTGAGACCCAGTACTTC. It yields the protein CASSLSIGVETQYF. Full variable domain (outside the CDR3, taken from reference TRBV7-6 and TRBJ2-5): GAGVSQSPRYKVTKRGQDVALRCDPISGHVSLYWYRQALGQGPEFLTYFNYEAQQDKSGLPNDRFSAERPEGSISTLTIQRTEQRDSAMYRCASSLSIGVETQYFGPGTRLLVL.

This clone was seen only a few times. This rearrangement joins TRBV6-1 to TRBJ1-3; no definite D call. Germline V gene sequence: CDR1 MNHNS, CDR2 SASEGT. The V gene lost 6 bases and the J gene lost 2 bases, with 11 bases spanning the gap. CDR3 length equals 14 residues. CDR3 bases: TGTGCCAGCAGCCTTGACAAAGCTGGAAACACCATATATTTT. The encoded protein is CASSLDKAGNTIYF.

The V gene is TRBV7-6, the J gene TRBJ1-4; possibly TRBD1 for D (5 bases). The CDR3 totals 15 residues. V lost 5 bases to trimming and J lost 0 bases, with 10 bases between them. Germline V lookup: CDR1 SGHVS, CDR2 FNYEAQ. Here the CDR3 DNA reads TGTGCCAGCAGCCCTCGACAGTCAACTAATGAAAAACTGTTTTTT. Translating it yields CASSPRQSTNEKLFF.

The rearrangement joins TRBV9 to TRBJ2-3; weak D call: TRBD1 (5 bases). Looked up from germline, CDR1 is SGDLS and CDR2 is YYNGEE. The V end was cut by 3 bases, the J end by 3 bases, with 17 bases between. The CDR3 covers 16 residues. CDR3 amino acids: CASSGRWTSLTDTQYF. In DNA form, the CDR3 reads TGTGCCAGCAGCGGTCGGTGGACAAGTCTTACAGATACGCAGTATTTT.

V usage is TRBV7-2 and J usage is TRBJ1-1, with 7 bases fitting TRBD1. Germline CDR1 is SGHTA and CDR2 is FQGNSA. The CDR3 contains 15 residues. J was trimmed by 4 bases and V by 4 bases; bases with no gene match: 9. The CDR3 coding sequence is TGTGCCAGCAGCTCCAACAGGGGATTCGGCACTGAAGCTTTCTTT. The encoded protein is CASSSNRGFGTEAFF.

The chain carries TRBV7-2 and TRBJ1-5; TRBD1 is a possible D gene (5 bases). Germline lookup yields CDR1 SGHTA and CDR2 FQGNSA. CDR3 size: 16 residues. V lost 1 base and J 1 base, leaving 11 bases between the germline ends. In DNA, the CDR3 is TGTGCCAGCAGCTTAGTGTGGGGGGGAAGCAATCAGCCCCAGCATTTT. It yields the protein CASSLVWGGSNQPQHF.

V gene TRBV4-3 combines with J gene TRBJ2-5, with 8 nucleotides matching TRBD2. This CDR3 contains 17 residues. CDR1 is LGHNA, CDR2 YSLEER, per germline. Unmatched junction bases numbered 7, after V lost 0 bases and J lost 1 base. The CDR3 DNA reads as TGCGCCAGCAGCCAAGAGTCCCCTAGCGGGCCCCAAGAGACCCAGTACTTC. Its protein product is CASSQESPSGPQETQYF.

The chain joins TRBV2 to TRBJ1-1; TRBD1 aligns across 8 bases. The CDR3 extends over 16 amino acids. V lost 9 bases and J lost 7; bases outside the gene matches: 19. Germline-derived CDR1 and CDR2 are SNHLY and FYNNEI. The CDR3, as DNA: TGTGCCAGTAGCGCCCAGGGGGCTGATATCGGAGTTGAAGCTTTCTTT. Protein sequence: CASSAQGADIGVEAFF.

This rearrangement joins TRBV6-1 to TRBJ2-7, with 12 bases that match TRBD1. Germline-derived CDR1 and CDR2 are MNHNS and SASEGT. With 4 bases clipped from V and 3 bases from J, the junction kept 4 bases outside the gene matches. CDR3 length: 15 amino acids. This chain's CDR3 is CASSVGTGGFYEQYF. CDR3 sequence (DNA): TGTGCCAGCAGTGTCGGGACAGGGGGCTTCTACGAGCAGTACTTC.

The chain joins TRBV7-9 to TRBJ2-5; D gene uncertain. The DNA matches TRBJ2-7 better at its end, which makes the J call doubtful. The CDR3 is 13 amino acids. Germline CDR1 and CDR2: SEHNR and FQNEAQ (reference sequence). This CDR3 reads CASSLNVFYEQYF. In nucleotides, the CDR3 is TGTGCCAGCAGCTTAAATGTTTTTTACGAGCAGTACTTC.

The rearrangement uses TRBV7-2 and TRBJ1-5, with D maybe TRBD1 (5 bases). The CDR3 consists of 15 residues. Germline CDR1 SGHTA, CDR2 FQGNSA. V gave up 4 bases and J gave up 6 bases, with 16 bases separating them. CDR3 coding DNA: TGTGCCAGCAGCTCCCGCTCGGGGGGATTTCAGCCCCAGCATTTT. Translating gives CASSSRSGGFQPQHF.

V and J are TRBV7-9 and TRBJ1-1; 8 positions match TRBD1. CDR3 length: 16 amino acids. V lost 1 base and J lost 0; bases outside the gene matches: 4. Germline V gives CDR1 SEHNR, CDR2 FQNEAQ (reference sequence). In nucleotides, the CDR3 is TGTGCCAGCAGCTTAGGAAGGACAGGGCTGAACACTGAAGCTTTCTTT. Encoded protein: CASSLGRTGLNTEAFF.

CDR3 amino acids: CASSSGKVGVTDTQYF. The CDR3 nucleotides read TGTGCCAGCAGCTCGGGAAAGGTTGGAGTCACAGATACGCAGTATTTT. The V gene is TRBV5-4, the J gene TRBJ2-3; TRBD2 might be the D (5 bases). The CDR3 consists of 16 residues. The germline V gene has CDR1 SGHNT and CDR2 YYREEE (reference sequence). V lost 3 bases, J lost 2 bases, and 16 bases lay in between. The entire variable domain, with the rest obtained from reference TRBV5-4 and TRBJ2-3, is as follows: ETGVTQSPTHLIKTRGQQVTLRCSSQSGHNTVSWYQQALGQGPQFIFQYYREEENGRGNFPPRFSGLQFPNYSSELNVNALELDDSALYLCASSSGKVGVTDTQYFGPGTRLTVL.

This chain joins TRBV6-5 and TRBJ1-2; no clear D. V was cut by 0 bases and J by 1 base, with 12 bases left in between. Germline assignment: CDR1 MNHEY and CDR2 SVGAGI. The length of the CDR3 is 16 residues. This CDR3 reads CASSYSNAPFNYGYTF. DNA for the CDR3: TGTGCCAGCAGTTACTCGAACGCGCCCTTTAACTATGGCTACACCTTC.

The gene calls are TRBV11-1 and TRBJ2-1; no clear D. Germline values: CDR1 SGHAT, CDR2 FQDESV (reference sequence). V dropped 2 bases and J dropped 3 bases, with 8 bases sitting between them. CDR3 length: 14 residues. CDR3 residues: CASSLKNSYNEQFF. The CDR3 nucleotides read TGTGCCAGCAGCTTAAAGAACAGCTACAATGAGCAGTTCTTC.